This TCR beta chain was documented in a study of pediatric ulcerative colitis. A note on this clone: Its antigen remains unidentified.

Study-level results: All ulcerative colitis patients, but no controls, carried a couple of rectal clonotypes. Substantially fewer templates came from two patients' blood samples.

Blood was drawn at the time of colonoscopy. Sequencing depth was up to 500,000 reads per sample. This table comes from immunoSEQ multiplex PCR, and its TCRdb copy is limited to in-frame clones, with some not included. Here the sample spans tens of thousands of clones, 70% to 80% being singletons. Germline assignment: CDR1 KGHSH and CDR2 LQKENI. V was cut by 6 bases and J by 5 bases, with 16 bases left in between. The CDR3 contains 14 residues. V and J are TRBV18 and TRBJ1-1; maybe TRBD1 (6 bases). The sequenced material came from blood. This receptor was identified in a boy aged 10-17 years with moderate ulcerative colitis. CDR3 DNA sequence: TGTGCCAGCTCCCTCAGGGGCTGGGATACTGAAGCTTTCTTT. Its translation is CASSLRGWDTEAFF.